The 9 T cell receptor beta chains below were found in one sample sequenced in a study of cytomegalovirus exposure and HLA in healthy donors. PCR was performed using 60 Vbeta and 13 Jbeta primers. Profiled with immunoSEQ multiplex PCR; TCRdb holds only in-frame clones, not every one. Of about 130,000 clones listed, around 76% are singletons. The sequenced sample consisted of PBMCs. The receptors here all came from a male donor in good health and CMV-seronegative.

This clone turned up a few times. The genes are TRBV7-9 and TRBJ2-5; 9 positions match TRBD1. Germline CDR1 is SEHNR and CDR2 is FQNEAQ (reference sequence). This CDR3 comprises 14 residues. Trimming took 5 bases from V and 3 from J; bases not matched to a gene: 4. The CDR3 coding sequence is TGTGCCAGCAGCCCCAGGACAGGGGAAGAGACCCAGTACTTC. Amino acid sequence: CASSPRTGEETQYF.

The CDR3 DNA is TGTGCCACCAGCAGAGGCGGGACAGGGACTTACGAGCAGTACTTC. The encoded protein is CATSRGGTGTYEQYF. The rearrangement links TRBV15 to TRBJ2-7, with 9 bases that match TRBD1. In germline, CDR1 is LNHNV, CDR2 YYDKDF (reference sequence). The CDR3 totals 15 residues. J was trimmed by 4 bases and V by 1 base; bases with no gene match: 5.

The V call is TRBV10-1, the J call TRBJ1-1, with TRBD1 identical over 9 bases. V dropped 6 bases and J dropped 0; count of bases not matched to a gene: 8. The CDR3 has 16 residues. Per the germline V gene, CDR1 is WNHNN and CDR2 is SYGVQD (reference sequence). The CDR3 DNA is TGCGCCAGCAGACCGGGACAGGGACATATGAACACTGAAGCTTTCTTT. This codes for CASRPGQGHMNTEAFF.

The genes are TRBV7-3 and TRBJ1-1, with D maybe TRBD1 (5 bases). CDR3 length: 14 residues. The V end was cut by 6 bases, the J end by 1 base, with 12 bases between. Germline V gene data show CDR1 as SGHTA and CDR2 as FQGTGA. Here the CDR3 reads CASSRGTQNTEAFF. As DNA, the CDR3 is TGTGCCAGCAGTCGCGGGACGCAGAACACTGAAGCTTTCTTT. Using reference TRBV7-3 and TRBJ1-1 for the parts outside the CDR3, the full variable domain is GAGVSQTPSNKVTEKGKYVELRCDPISGHTALYWYRQSLGQGPEFLIYFQGTGAADDSGLPNDRFFAVRPEGSVSTLKIQRTERGDSAVYLCASSRGTQNTEAFFGQGTRLTVV.

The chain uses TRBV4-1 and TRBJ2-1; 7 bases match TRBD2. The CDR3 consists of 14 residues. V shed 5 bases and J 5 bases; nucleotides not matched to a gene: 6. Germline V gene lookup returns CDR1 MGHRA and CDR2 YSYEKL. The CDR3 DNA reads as TGCGCCAGCAGCGCCCGGGACTACCACAATGAGCAGTTCTTC. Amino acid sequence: CASSARDYHNEQFF.

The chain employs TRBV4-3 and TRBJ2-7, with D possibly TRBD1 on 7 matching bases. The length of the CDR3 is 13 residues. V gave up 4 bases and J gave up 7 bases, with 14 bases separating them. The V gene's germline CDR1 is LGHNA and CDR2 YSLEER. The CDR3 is CASSPWRGREQYF. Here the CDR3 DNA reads TGCGCCAGCAGCCCGTGGAGGGGGCGAGAGCAGTACTTC.

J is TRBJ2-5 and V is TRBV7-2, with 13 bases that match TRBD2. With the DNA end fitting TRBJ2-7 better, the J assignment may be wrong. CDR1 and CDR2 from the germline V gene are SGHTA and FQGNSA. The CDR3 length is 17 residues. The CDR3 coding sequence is TGTGCCAGCAGCCTCGGACTAGCGGGAGAGATCCCCTACGAGCAGTACTTC. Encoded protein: CASSLGLAGEIPYEQYF.

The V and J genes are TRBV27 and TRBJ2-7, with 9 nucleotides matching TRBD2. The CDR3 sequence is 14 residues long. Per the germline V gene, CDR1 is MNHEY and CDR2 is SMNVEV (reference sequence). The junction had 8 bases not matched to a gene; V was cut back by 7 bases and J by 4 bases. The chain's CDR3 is CASTSAGGAYEQYF. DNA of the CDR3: TGTGCCAGCACCTCCGCGGGGGGGGCGTACGAGCAGTACTTC.

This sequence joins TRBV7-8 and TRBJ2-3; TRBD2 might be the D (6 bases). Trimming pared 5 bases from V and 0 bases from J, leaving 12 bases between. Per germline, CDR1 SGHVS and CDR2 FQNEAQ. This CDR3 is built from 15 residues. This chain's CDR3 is CASSVTRASTDTQYF. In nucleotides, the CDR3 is TGTGCCAGCAGCGTGACTAGGGCTAGCACAGATACGCAGTATTTT.